This T cell receptor (beta chain) is drawn from a study of control samples from healthy donors and cancer patients. Germline CDR1 and CDR2: WSHSY and SAAADI. There are 17 residues in the CDR3. The V end lost 0 bases, the J end lost 4 bases, and 15 bases lay between the germline ends. TCRdb's copy holds only in-frame clones and misses some; the assay was immunoSEQ multiplex PCR. This repertoire shows roughly 100,000 clones, 91% found once; its top ten account for 0.92%. The specimen sequenced was blood. The rearrangement joins TRBV10-2 to TRBJ2-2; the D gene is possibly TRBD2 (5 bases). This clonotype was obtained from a woman in her twenties or thirties in good health. The CDR3 is CASSESPGITRTGELFF. In DNA, the CDR3 is TGCGCCAGCAGTGAGTCACCCGGGATCACGCGCACCGGGGAGCTGTTTTTT.